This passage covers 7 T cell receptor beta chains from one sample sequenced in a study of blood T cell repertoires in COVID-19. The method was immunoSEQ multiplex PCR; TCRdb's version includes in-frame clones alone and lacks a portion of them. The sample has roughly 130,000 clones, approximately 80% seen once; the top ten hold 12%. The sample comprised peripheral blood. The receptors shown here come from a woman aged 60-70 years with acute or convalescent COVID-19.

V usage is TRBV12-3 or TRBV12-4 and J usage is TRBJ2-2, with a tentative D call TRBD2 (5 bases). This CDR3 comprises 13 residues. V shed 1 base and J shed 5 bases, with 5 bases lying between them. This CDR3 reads CASSLGETGELFF. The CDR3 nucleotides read TGTGCCAGCAGTTTAGGGGAGACCGGGGAGCTGTTTTTT.

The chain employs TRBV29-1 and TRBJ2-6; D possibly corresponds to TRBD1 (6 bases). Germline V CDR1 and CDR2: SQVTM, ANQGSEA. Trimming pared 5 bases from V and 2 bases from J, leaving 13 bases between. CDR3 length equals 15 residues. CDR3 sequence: CSVSAQGTGANVLTF. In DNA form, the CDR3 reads TGCAGCGTTTCAGCACAGGGAACTGGGGCCAACGTCCTGACTTTC.

This chain's CDR3 is CAAAGTGYSPLHF. The DNA for the CDR3 is TGTGCCGCCGCCGGGACAGGGTACTCACCCCTCCACTTT. This chain joins TRBV19 and TRBJ1-6; 9 bases fit TRBD1. The CDR3 has 13 amino acids. Germline-derived CDR1 and CDR2 are LNHDA and SQIVND (reference sequence). The V segment lost 11 bases and the J segment 10 bases; nucleotides outside the gene matches: 9.

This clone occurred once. CDR3 in DNA: TGCGCCAGCAGTGAACTCGGTACTAACTATGGCTACACCTTC. Protein product: CASSELGTNYGYTF. The J gene is TRBJ1-2, the V gene TRBV10-2; no clear D gene. V lost 3 bases and J lost 0, with 8 bases in between. CDR3 size: 14 residues. Germline V lookup: CDR1 WSHSY, CDR2 SAAADI.

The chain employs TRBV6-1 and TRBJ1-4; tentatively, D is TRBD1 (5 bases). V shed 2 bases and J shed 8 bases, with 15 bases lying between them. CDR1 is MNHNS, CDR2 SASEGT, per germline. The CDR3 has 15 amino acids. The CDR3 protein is CASSELSRGYEKLFF. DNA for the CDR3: TGTGCCAGCAGTGAATTGTCCCGGGGGTACGAAAAACTGTTTTTT.

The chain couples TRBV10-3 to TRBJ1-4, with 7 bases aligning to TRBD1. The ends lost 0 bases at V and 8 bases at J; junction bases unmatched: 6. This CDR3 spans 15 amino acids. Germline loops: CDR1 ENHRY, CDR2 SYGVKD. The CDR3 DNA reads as TGTGCCATCAGTGAGTCGGAAGGGGGCAAGGAAAAACTGTTTTTT. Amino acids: CAISESEGGKEKLFF.

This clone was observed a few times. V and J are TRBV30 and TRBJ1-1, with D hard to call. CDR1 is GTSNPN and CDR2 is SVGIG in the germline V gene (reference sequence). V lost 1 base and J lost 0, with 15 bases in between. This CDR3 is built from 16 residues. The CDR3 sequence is CAWSGAAGNMNTEAFF. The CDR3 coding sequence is TGTGCCTGGAGTGGGGCCGCCGGTAACATGAACACTGAAGCTTTCTTT.